This T cell receptor beta chain was profiled in a study of shared clonotypes between healthy human individuals (TCRdb year 2020). Background for the entire study: A couple of women and three men aged 18 to 49 years were included in the cohort. For each donor, three plates each were used for CD4 naive and CD4 memory, two plates were used for CD8 naive, and one plate was used for CD8 memory. The study deeply sequenced blood TCR repertoires of about five healthy adults to estimate repertoire size and the extent of clonotype sharing between individuals. Libraries were prepared and TCR repertoires were sequenced by different laboratories using diverse techniques, in order to increase sequencing depth and limit assay-specific biases. Each donor's leukapheresis produced roughly between roughly 0.85 and 9.5 billion PBMCs. What the authors observed across the whole study: Higher generation probabilities were observed for clonotypes shared by all four sorted-subset donors than for non-shared clonotypes. Incomplete sequencing was indicated by rarefaction of sorted-subset datasets, despite the large sequencing depth. Because the study included a small number of donors, the genetic and exposure-history diversity represented was limited. Based on pairwise subsampling, the degree of clonotype sharing among donors was expected to be affected by sequencing depth. Only blood was sampled, and tissue TCR repertoires likely differ from those in blood. Naive subsets generally had larger estimated clonotype richness than memory subsets did. When a few donors were compared, the shared fraction of clonotypes was around 5% for naive CD4, approximately 3.5% for naive CD8, roughly 2.3% for memory CD4, and roughly 0.4% for memory CD8.

To note about this clone: It has no known antigen specificity. No clone much larger than this one lies a single base away; base qualities are absent.

Using the deep immunoSEQ assay, multiplex PCR amplified TCR CDR3 regions from genomic DNA. Extracted genomic DNA from each cell subset was distributed evenly across all wells of several immunoSEQ 96-well plates, and each plate was treated as a replicate. For sorted subsets, about 200 ng genomic DNA, equal to 30,000 or so T cell genomes, was loaded into each replicate PCR. The purified libraries were quantified using a Qubit 3.0 fluorometer, sized with a Bioanalyzer 2100, and then quantified again using the KAPA Library Quantification kit. Each immunoSEQ 96-well plate was sequenced on its own single-read 150-cycle Illumina NextSeq 550 flow cell. The authors processed their data as follows. The immunoSEQ output contained only junctional sequences without quality scores, so filtering could not match that applied to full-length reads. To assign V/J genes and CDR3, sequences were annotated using PyIR, a Python wrapper for IgBLAST v1.9, with IMGT germline references. Reads were removed for weak V/J assignments (E-value above 1e-6), missing CDR3, stop codons, out-of-frame junctions, or ambiguous translated residues. V3J clonotypes were defined as sequences sharing the same inferred V gene, J gene, and CDR3 amino acid sequence. Percentage overlap between repertoires was computed as shared unique clonotypes divided by the size of the smaller repertoire. Repertoire richness was assessed with RTK rarefaction, the Chao1 estimator, and Recon v2.1 estimates of unobserved clonotypes. Generation probabilities for all TCRbeta clonotypes obtained by the gDNA method from several donors were computed using OLGA. TCRdb re-hosts the immuneACCESS table, in-frame sequences only. Its copies lack some clones; in the studies checked, an unresolved V gene accounts for under half of them, and the cause for the rest is not known. That table is the source of V, J and clone size, and D and trimming were worked out from the DNA. This sample has over 2,000,000 clones in its table, and just over 90% of those were observed once. The ten biggest clones cover approximately 1.6% of the sample.

For the CD8 naive samples, CD45RO-negative cells were positively selected for CCR7, yielding a CD45RA+CCR7+ population from which TemRA cells were excluded. The donors were healthy, HIV-negative adults who had no recently reported acute infections or vaccinations. Every donor was a Caucasian adult residing in Nashville, Tennessee, USA. After blood collection by leukapheresis, PBMCs were isolated using Ficoll-Histopaque density gradient centrifugation and then cryopreserved in the vapor phase of liquid nitrogen. Purity and quantity of every magnetically sorted T cell population were checked by analytical flow cytometry. From each sorted fraction, genomic DNA was isolated and quantified by UV absorbance on a Nanodrop 2000c. This clonotype was obtained from a man aged 18 to 29 in good health. Some clones in this sample may be carry-over from other donors' samples. The sample was naive CD8+ T cells from PBMCs. The cell subset or site label for this specimen denotes: CD45RA+CCR7+.

The base sequence is TGTGCCAGCAGCCCTTACAGGGGAAATGGGGCCAACGTCCTGACTTTC. This gives the protein CASSPYRGNGANVLTF. The chain employs TRBV7-3 and TRBJ2-6, and TRBD1 aligns with 7 junction nucleotides. V is trimmed back by 5 bases and J by 3 bases, and the junction contains 7 bases that no gene match accounts for. The CDR1 and CDR2 encoded by the germline V gene are SGHTA and FQGTGA. Its CDR3 holds 16 amino acids, cysteine through phenylalanine. Just the 48-base CDR3 DNA is kept, in frame starting at base 1.